The rows below give T cell receptor beta chains drawn from one sample of a study of cytomegalovirus exposure and HLA in healthy donors. This table comes from immunoSEQ multiplex PCR, and its TCRdb copy is limited to in-frame clones, with some not included. Altogether roughly 52,000 clones are present, roughly 60% being singletons, with the ten largest covering roughly 12%. The sequenced sample consisted of PBMCs. The source is a human donor in good health. Each CDR3 is given with its conserved first and last residue. A D gene is named only where the DNA matches it firmly. Only some rows state a clone size, as once, few, many or a class for expanded clones.

abundance,d_gene,v_gene,j_gene,CDR3nt,CDR3aa
.,.,TRBV9,TRBJ1-1,TGTGCCAGCAGCGTAGGGGGGGGGCGAAAAAACACTGAAGCTTTCTTT,CASSVGGGRKNTEAFF
.,TRBD1,TRBV6-5,TRBJ2-7,TGTGCCAGCAGTTACTCGTCGGACAGGGGATGGGACGAGCAGTACTTC,CASSYSSDRGWDEQYF
.,.,TRBV30,TRBJ2-3,TGTGCCTGGAGTGCTTTATTTGGCACAGATACGCAGTATTTT,CAWSALFGTDTQYF
.,.,TRBV5-1,TRBJ1-2,TGCGCCAGCAGGTTGACCAGGGGTAACTATGGCTACACCTTC,CASRLTRGNYGYTF
.,TRBD2,TRBV7-9,TRBJ2-2,TGTGCCAGCGTTCTTCGCGGGGGGAAGAACACCGGGGAGCTGTTTTTT,CASVLRGGKNTGELFF
.,TRBD1,TRBV5-1,TRBJ2-1,TGCGCCAGCAGCTTCAGGAAGGACAGGGCCAATGAGCAGTTCTTC,CASSFRKDRANEQFF
.,.,TRBV10-3,TRBJ1-6,TGTGCCATCAGAAATTACAGGGAGCGGTCACCCCTCCACTTT,CAIRNYRERSPLHF
.,TRBD1,TRBV7-9,TRBJ2-7,TGTGCCAGCAGCTTAGTCGGCAGGACAGGGTATGTCGAGCAGTACTTC,CASSLVGRTGYVEQYF
.,.,TRBV5-1,TRBJ1-1,TGCGCCAGCAGCTACACCGGGAGGAACACTGAAGCTTTCTTT,CASSYTGRNTEAFF
.,TRBD1,TRBV5-6,TRBJ1-1,TGTGCCAGCAGCTGGACAGGGGACTCGAACACTGAAGCTTTCTTT,CASSWTGDSNTEAFF
.,TRBD2,TRBV7-2,TRBJ2-7,TGTGCCAGCAGCTTAGAAGCGGGGGGGCCGGGCGAGCAGTACTTC,CASSLEAGGPGEQYF
.,TRBD2,TRBV28,TRBJ2-3,TGTGCCAGCAGTCCGAGACTAGCCCCAGATACGCAGTATTTT,CASSPRLAPDTQYF
.,TRBD1,TRBV4-1,TRBJ1-1,TGCGCCAGCAGCCAACCCCTGACAGGGGGCGCACAAACTGAAGCTTTCTTT,CASSQPLTGGAQTEAFF
.,.,TRBV5-1,TRBJ2-1,TGCGCCAGCAGCTTGGTATCAGGGGGGATTAATGAGCAGTTCTTC,CASSLVSGGINEQFF
.,TRBD2,TRBV7-9,TRBJ2-1,TGTGCCAGCAGTAGAAATAGCGGGGGGGATCCCTACAATGAGCAGTTCTTC,CASSRNSGGDPYNEQFF
.,.,TRBV15,TRBJ2-1,TGTGCCACCAGCAGTGCCCGCGGGGCGGGTGAGCAGTTCTTC,CATSSARGAGEQFF
once,TRBD2,TRBV6-1,TRBJ2-1,TGTGCCAGCAGTGAAGCGAAAGGGGGGGAACTAGCGGTATACAATGAGCAGTTCTTC,CASSEAKGGELAVYNEQFF
few,TRBD2,TRBV7-9,TRBJ2-7,TGTGCCAGTGGGGGGGACTTCTACGAGCAGTACTTC,CASGGDFYEQYF
.,TRBD2,TRBV7-9,TRBJ2-1,TGTGCCAGCAGCTTTAGCGGGGGGGCAAACAATGAGCAGTTCTTC,CASSFSGGANNEQFF
.,TRBD1,TRBV7-9,TRBJ1-5,TGTGCCAGCAGCTCTGCCTCGGGACAGGGTAGACAGCCCCAGCATTTT,CASSSASGQGRQPQHF
few,TRBD2,TRBV7-9,TRBJ2-1,TGTGCCAGCAGTAGCGGGGGGTCCTACAATGAGCAGTTCTTC,CASSSGGSYNEQFF
.,TRBD1,TRBV9,TRBJ1-4,TGTGCCAGCAGCGCAGGAGGGGGCGGTGAAAAACTGTTTTTT,CASSAGGGGEKLFF
.,TRBD1,TRBV5-5,TRBJ1-5,TGTGCCAGCAGCGTCGACCACAGGGGTGGTAATCAGCCCCAGCATTTT,CASSVDHRGGNQPQHF
.,.,TRBV4-1,TRBJ2-6,TGCGCCAGCAGCCGTATGGGGGGACAGATAACTGGGGCCAACGTCCTGACTTTC,CASSRMGGQITGANVLTF
.,.,TRBV9,TRBJ2-2,TGTGCCAGCAGCGTACCGAGGGAAGTTTCGAACACCGGGGAGCTGTTTTTT,CASSVPREVSNTGELFF
.,TRBD1,TRBV6-5,TRBJ1-1,TGTGCCAGCAGCTCAACAGGGGTGAACACTGAAGCTTTCTTT,CASSSTGVNTEAFF